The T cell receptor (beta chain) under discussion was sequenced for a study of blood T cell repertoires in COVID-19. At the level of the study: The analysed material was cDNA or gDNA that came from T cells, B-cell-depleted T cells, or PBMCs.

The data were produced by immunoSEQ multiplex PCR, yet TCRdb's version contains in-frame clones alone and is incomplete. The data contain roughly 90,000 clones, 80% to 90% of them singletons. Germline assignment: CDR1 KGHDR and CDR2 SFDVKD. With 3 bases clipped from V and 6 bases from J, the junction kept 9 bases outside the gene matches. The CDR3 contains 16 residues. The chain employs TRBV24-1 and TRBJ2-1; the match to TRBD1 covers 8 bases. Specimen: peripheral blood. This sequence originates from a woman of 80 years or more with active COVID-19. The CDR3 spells CATSDHTGGIGNEQFF. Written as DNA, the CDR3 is TGTGCCACCAGTGATCATACAGGGGGTATCGGCAATGAGCAGTTCTTC.